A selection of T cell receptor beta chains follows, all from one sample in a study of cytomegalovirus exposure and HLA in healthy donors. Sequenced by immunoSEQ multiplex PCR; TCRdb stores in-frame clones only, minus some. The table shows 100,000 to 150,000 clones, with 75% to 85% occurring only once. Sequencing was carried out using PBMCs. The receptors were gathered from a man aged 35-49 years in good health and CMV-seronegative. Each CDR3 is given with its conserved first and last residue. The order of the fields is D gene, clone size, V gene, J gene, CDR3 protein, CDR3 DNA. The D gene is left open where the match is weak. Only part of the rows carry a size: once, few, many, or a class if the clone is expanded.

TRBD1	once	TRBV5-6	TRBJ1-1	CASSPDPTGANTEAFF	TGTGCCAGCAGCCCGGACCCGACAGGGGCGAACACTGAAGCTTTCTTT
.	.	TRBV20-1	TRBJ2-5	CSASERETQYF	TGCAGTGCTAGTGAGCGGGAGACCCAGTACTTC
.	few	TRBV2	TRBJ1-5	CASSVRGNQPQHF	TGTGCCAGCAGTGTGAGGGGGAATCAGCCCCAGCATTTT
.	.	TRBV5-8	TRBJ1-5	CASSLYINQPQHF	TGTGCCAGCAGCTTGTATATAAATCAGCCCCAGCATTTT
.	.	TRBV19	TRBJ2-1	CASSPPPTDPDNEQFF	TGTGCCAGTAGCCCTCCCCCGACAGACCCCGACAATGAGCAGTTCTTC
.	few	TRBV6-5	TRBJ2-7	CASSYSRTASYEQYF	TGTGCCAGCAGTTACTCGAGGACAGCTTCCTACGAGCAGTACTTC
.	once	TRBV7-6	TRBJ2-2	CASSTRQLGELFF	TGTGCCAGCAGCACACGACAGCTAGGGGAGCTGTTTTTT
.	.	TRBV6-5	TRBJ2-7	CASRTEMPPYVQYF	TGTGCCAGCAGAACAGAAATGCCTCCTTACGTACAGTACTTC
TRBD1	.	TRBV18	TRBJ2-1	CASRSGTGGHNEQFF	TGTGCCAGCCGCTCCGGGACAGGGGGCCACAATGAGCAGTTCTTC
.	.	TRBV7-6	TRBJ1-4	CASSFDNPGKLFF	TGTGCCAGCAGCTTCGACAACCCTGGAAAACTGTTTTTT
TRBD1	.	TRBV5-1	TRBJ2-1	CASSEGTGFADEQFF	TGCGCCAGCAGCGAAGGGACAGGGTTCGCCGATGAGCAGTTCTTC
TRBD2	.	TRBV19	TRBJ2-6	CASSIFRGLGRGAGANVLTF	TGTGCCAGTAGTATATTTCGGGGTCTAGGGCGGGGGGCCGGGGCCAACGTCCTGACTTTC
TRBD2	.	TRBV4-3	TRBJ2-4	CASSQVLAGGPKNIQYF	TGCGCCAGCAGCCAAGTCCTAGCGGGAGGACCAAAAAACATTCAGTACTTC
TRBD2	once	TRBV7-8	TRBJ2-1	CASSLLEGGPVDEQFF	TGTGCCAGCAGCTTACTTGAGGGAGGGCCGGTGGATGAGCAGTTCTTC
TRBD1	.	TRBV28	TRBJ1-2	CASSRTGADRGYTF	TGTGCCAGCAGTCGTACAGGGGCCGATCGGGGCTACACCTTC
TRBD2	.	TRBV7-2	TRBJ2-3	CASSPQRLAGSTDTQYF	TGTGCCAGCAGCCCGCAGAGACTAGCGGGGAGCACAGATACGCAGTATTTT
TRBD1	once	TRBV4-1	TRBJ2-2	CASSRQGLTTTGELFF	TGCGCCAGCAGCCGACAGGGGCTGACTACCACCGGGGAGCTGTTTTTT
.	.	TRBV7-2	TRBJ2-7	CASSFSSNRVEQYF	TGTGCCAGCAGCTTCAGCTCGAACAGGGTCGAGCAGTACTTC
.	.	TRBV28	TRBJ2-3	CASSRYGGQSTDTQYF	TGTGCCAGCAGTCGCTATGGAGGGCAGAGCACAGATACGCAGTATTTT
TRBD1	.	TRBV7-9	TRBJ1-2	CASSFGTGVGYTF	TGTGCCAGCAGCTTCGGGACAGGGGTCGGCTACACCTTC
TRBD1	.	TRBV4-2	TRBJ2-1	CASSQVQGTGDNEQFF	TGTGCCAGCAGCCAAGTACAGGGGACCGGGGACAATGAGCAGTTCTTC
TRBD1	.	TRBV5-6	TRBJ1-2	CASSLGDRVRSYYGYTF	TGTGCCAGCAGCTTGGGGGACAGGGTACGGTCTTATTATGGCTACACCTTC
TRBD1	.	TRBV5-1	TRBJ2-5	CASSTTGTGVETQYF	TGCGCCAGCAGCACAACCGGGACAGGGGTAGAGACCCAGTACTTC
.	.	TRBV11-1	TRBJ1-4	CASSLDGTRNEKLFF	TGTGCCAGCAGCTTAGATGGGACTCGGAATGAAAAACTGTTTTTT
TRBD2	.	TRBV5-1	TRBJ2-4	CASSPGLAGALLGKNSQYF	TGCGCCAGCAGCCCCGGACTAGCGGGGGCCCTCCTTGGCAAAAACAGTCAGTACTTC
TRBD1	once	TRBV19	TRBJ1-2	CASIWTGTNYGYTF	TGTGCCAGTATCTGGACAGGAACTAACTATGGCTACACCTTC
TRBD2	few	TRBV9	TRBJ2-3	CASSVEVAGLSDTQYF	TGTGCCAGCAGCGTAGAGGTAGCGGGATTATCAGATACGCAGTATTTT
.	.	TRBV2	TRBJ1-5	CASSDLAGQPQHF	TGTGCCAGCAGTGATTTGGCGGGTCAGCCCCAGCATTTT
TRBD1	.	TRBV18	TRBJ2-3	CASSPTGGLLDTQYF	TGTGCCAGCTCACCAACAGGGGGCCTCCTAGATACGCAGTATTTT
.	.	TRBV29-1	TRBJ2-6	CSVEDSSGANGLTF	TGCAGCGTTGAGGACAGCTCCGGGGCCAACGGCCTGACTTTC
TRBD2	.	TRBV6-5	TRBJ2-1	CASRPGTSTNNEQFF	TGTGCCAGCAGGCCCGGGACTAGCACCAACAATGAGCAGTTCTTC
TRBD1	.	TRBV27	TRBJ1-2	CASSPYIQGSYGYTF	TGTGCCAGCAGTCCGTATATACAGGGGTCCTATGGCTACACCTTC
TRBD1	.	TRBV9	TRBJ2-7	CASSVFPGQGYEQYF	TGTGCCAGCAGCGTCTTTCCGGGACAGGGCTACGAGCAGTACTTC
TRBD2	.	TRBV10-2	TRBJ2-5	CATSRTSGGETQYF	TGCGCCACCTCAAGGACTAGCGGTGGGGAGACCCAGTACTTC
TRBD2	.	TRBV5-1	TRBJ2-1	CASRTSGGYNEQFF	TGCGCCAGCAGGACTAGCGGGGGTTACAATGAGCAGTTCTTC
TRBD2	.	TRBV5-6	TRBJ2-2	CASSPLAGGPDTGELFF	TGTGCCAGCAGCCCACTAGCGGGGGGGCCCGACACCGGGGAGCTGTTTTTT
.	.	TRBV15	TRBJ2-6	CATSRDSSGANGLTF	TGTGCCACCAGCAGAGACAGCTCTGGGGCCAACGGCCTGACTTTC
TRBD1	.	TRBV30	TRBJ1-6	CAWSPNRGGHSPLHF	TGTGCCTGGAGTCCAAACAGGGGGGGGCATTCACCCCTCCACTTT
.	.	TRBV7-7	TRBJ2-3	CASSASRDSGQYF	TGTGCTAGCAGCGCTAGCAGAGACTCGGGCCAGTATTTT
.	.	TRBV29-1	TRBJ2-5	CSVDVGAQETQYF	TGCAGCGTTGATGTAGGGGCCCAAGAGACCCAGTACTTC
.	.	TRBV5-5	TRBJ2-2	CASSPALLGGTRELFF	TGTGCCAGCAGCCCGGCTCTATTGGGGGGAACCAGGGAGCTGTTTTTT
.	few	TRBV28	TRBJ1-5	CASTPGGGQAQPQHF	TGTGCCAGCACCCCGGGCGGGGGGCAGGCTCAGCCCCAGCATTTT
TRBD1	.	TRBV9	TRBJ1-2	CASSPPGQLTHGYTF	TGTGCCAGCAGCCCTCCGGGACAGCTAACCCATGGCTACACCTTC
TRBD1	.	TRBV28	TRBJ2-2	CATTGTVISTGELFF	TGTGCCACTACCGGGACAGTGATATCCACCGGGGAGCTGTTTTTT
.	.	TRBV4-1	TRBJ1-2	CASSHRQEGNGGYTF	TGCGCCAGCAGCCACCGACAGGAAGGGAACGGTGGCTACACCTTC
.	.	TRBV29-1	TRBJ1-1	CSTRVGRTEAFF	TGCAGCACCCGGGTGGGGCGGACTGAAGCTTTCTTT
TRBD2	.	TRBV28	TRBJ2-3	CASSPGTSGSPDTQYF	TGTGCCAGCAGTCCCGGGACTAGCGGGAGCCCAGATACGCAGTATTTT
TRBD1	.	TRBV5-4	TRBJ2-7	CASSTGTASSYEQYF	TGTGCCAGCAGCACTGGGACAGCGAGCTCCTACGAGCAGTACTTC
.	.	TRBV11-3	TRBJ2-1	CASSLAAAFNHEQFF	TGTGCCAGCAGCTTGGCGGCAGCCTTCAACCATGAGCAGTTCTTC
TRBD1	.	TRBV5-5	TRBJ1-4	CASSAGTGGEKLFF	TGTGCCAGCAGCGCCGGGACAGGGGGTGAAAAACTGTTTTTT
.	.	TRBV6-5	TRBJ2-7	CASSQGLWGYEQYF	TGTGCCAGCAGCCAGGGTCTTTGGGGTTACGAGCAGTACTTC
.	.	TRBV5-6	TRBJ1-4	CASSLEPQATNEKLFF	TGTGCCAGCAGCTTGGAGCCCCAAGCAACTAATGAAAAACTGTTTTTT
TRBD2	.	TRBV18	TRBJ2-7	CASSPRAGAYEQYF	TGTGCCAGCTCACCAAGAGCGGGGGCCTACGAGCAGTACTTC
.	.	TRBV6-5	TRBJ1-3	CASSLHRSGNTIYF	TGTGCCAGCTCCCTGCACAGGTCTGGAAACACCATATATTTT
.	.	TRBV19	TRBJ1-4	CASHLAGLSFEEKLFF	TGTGCCAGTCACCTTGCAGGACTGAGTTTTGAAGAAAAACTGTTTTTT